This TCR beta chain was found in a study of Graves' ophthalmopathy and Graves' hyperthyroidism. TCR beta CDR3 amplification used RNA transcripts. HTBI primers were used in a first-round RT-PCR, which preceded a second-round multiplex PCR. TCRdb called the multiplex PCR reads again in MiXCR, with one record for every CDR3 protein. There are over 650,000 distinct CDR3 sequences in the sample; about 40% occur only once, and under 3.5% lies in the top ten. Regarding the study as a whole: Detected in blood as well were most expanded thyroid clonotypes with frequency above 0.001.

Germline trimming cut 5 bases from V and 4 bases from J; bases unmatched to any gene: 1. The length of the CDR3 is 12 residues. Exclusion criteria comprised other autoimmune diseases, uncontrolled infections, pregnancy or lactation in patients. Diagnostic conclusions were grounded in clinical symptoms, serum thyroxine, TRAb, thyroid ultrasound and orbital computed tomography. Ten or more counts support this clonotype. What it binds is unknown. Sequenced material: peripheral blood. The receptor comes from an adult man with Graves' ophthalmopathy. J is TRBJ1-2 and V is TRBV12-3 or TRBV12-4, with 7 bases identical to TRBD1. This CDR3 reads CASSGQVYGYTF. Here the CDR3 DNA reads TGTGCCAGCAGTGGACAGGTCTATGGCTACACCTTC.